The following is a T cell receptor (beta chain) sequence with its context. Antigen specificity is unknown. Trimming left V 0 bases short and J 3 bases short, with 12 bases between. CDR3 length: 15 amino acids. Germline V gene sequence: CDR1 SGHKS, CDR2 YYEKEE (reference sequence). Method: immunoSEQ multiplex PCR; TCRdb's copy keeps in-frame clones and lacks some. The table has over 200,000 clones, 88% seen once. This record comes from a study of cytomegalovirus exposure and HLA in healthy donors. Study conclusions and caveats: The tendency of first-cohort TCR clusters to co-occur in the 120 validation repertoires was identified by a subsequent analysis.

This chain connects TRBV5-5 to TRBJ2-5, with D possibly TRBD1 on 5 matching bases. Sequencing was done on a sample of PBMCs. The receptor was derived from a woman aged 18 to 35 in good health and CMV-seronegative. The CDR3 nucleotides read TGTGCCAGCAGCTTGGACGACAGACGAAAAGAGACCCAGTACTTC. Its translation: CASSLDDRRKETQYF.